What follows describes a single T cell receptor beta chain. Under the authors' procedure: How many nucleated cells were present was estimated from reference gene primer amplification. The assay was immunoSEQ multiplex PCR, and TCRdb's table has in-frame clones only and misses some. For V, J and clone size, that table is used; D and trimming come from the DNA. The sample has tens of thousands of clones, 91% seen once. The data were obtained in a study of blood T cell repertoires in COVID-19. Study information: Sites in the United States, Italy and Spain provided acute and convalescent COVID-19 samples. The analysed material was cDNA or gDNA that came from T cells, B-cell-depleted T cells, or PBMCs.

The CDR3 contains 14 residues. Losses at the gene ends were 7 bases for V and 5 bases for J; bases not matched to a gene: 7. Looked up from germline, CDR1 is MDHEN and CDR2 is SYDVKM. The source is a woman aged 50 to 60 in a cohort sampled during active COVID-19. The rearrangement joins TRBV28 to TRBJ2-2; 7 bases fit TRBD2. Sequenced input: peripheral blood. CDR3 sequence: CASTMGGGTGELFF. As DNA, the CDR3 is TGTGCCAGCACCATGGGGGGAGGGACCGGGGAGCTGTTTTTT. The whole variable domain, remainder taken from reference TRBV28 and TRBJ2-2, is DVKVTQSSRYLVKRTGEKVFLECVQDMDHENMFWYRQDPGLGLRLIYFSYDVKMKEKGDIPEGYSVSREKKERFSLILESASTNQTSMYLCASTMGGGTGELFFGEGSRLTVL.